This TCR beta chain came from a study of CD8 T cells in ankylosing spondylitis. In this sample, this clonotype turned up many times. The target antigen is unknown. General observations from the study: Disease-linked clones were found to be CD8+ and relatively rare in peripheral blood. A motif in TCR beta, a set of 8 or 9 highly homologous variants, appeared characteristic of ankylosing spondylitis blood. Enrichment of disease-linked clones was reportedly significant in matched ankylosing spondylitis synovial fluid.

This CDR3 has 13 amino acids. Trimming shortened V by 2 bases and J by 4 bases, and 7 bases separated the two germline ends. CDR1 is SGDLS and CDR2 is YYNGEE in the germline V gene. Researchers built TCR beta libraries using quantitative 5'-RACE with molecular barcodes. TCRdb reprocessed the 5' RACE reads with MiXCR, giving one entry per CDR3 protein. The table shows around 13,000 distinct CDR3 sequences, with roughly 3% occurring only once. The sequenced material came from blood, either unsorted or a sorted T cell fraction (not recorded which). V gene TRBV9 combines with J gene TRBJ1-5, with D hard to call. This receptor was identified in a male donor with ankylosing spondylitis or in good health (not recorded which). The CDR3 bases are TGTGCCAGCAGCGTCGGTTCTAATCAGCCCCAGCATTTT. Protein product: CASSVGSNQPQHF.